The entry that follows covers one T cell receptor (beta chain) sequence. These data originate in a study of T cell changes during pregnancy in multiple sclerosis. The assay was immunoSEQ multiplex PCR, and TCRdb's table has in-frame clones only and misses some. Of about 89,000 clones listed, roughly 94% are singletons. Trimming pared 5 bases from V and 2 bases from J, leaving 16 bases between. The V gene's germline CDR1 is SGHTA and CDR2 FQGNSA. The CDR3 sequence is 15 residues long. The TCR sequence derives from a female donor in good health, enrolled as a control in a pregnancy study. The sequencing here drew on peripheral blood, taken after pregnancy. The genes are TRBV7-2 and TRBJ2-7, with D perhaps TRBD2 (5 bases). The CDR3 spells CASSKRRDLPYEQYF. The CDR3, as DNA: TGTGCCAGCAGCAAGCGGCGCGACTTGCCCTACGAGCAGTACTTC. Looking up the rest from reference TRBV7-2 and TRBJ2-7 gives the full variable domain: GAGVSQSPSNKVTEKGKDVELRCDPISGHTALYWYRQSLGQGLEFLIYFQGNSAPDKSGLPSDRFSAERTGGSVSTLTIQRTQQEDSAVYLCASSKRRDLPYEQYFGPGTRLTVT.